What follows are 4 T cell receptor beta chains derived from one specimen sequenced in a study of blood T cell repertoires in COVID-19. The protocol was immunoSEQ multiplex PCR, while the TCRdb copy is restricted to in-frame clones and leaves out a portion. This sample has 130,000 to 150,000 clones; around 86% occur once, and the top ten carry approximately 35%. What was sequenced was peripheral blood. These receptors all come from a man aged 50-59 years who had recovered from COVID-19.

The chain is built from TRBV2 and TRBJ1-4; possibly TRBD1 for D (6 bases). With 8 bases removed from V and 7 bases from J, the gap between germline ends came to 14 bases. Germline V CDR1 and CDR2: SNHLY, FYNNEI. The CDR3 has 13 residues. CDR3 loop: CASDQGIREKLFF. CDR3 DNA: TGTGCCAGCGATCAGGGGATTCGTGAAAAACTGTTTTTT.

The rearrangement joins TRBV29-1 to TRBJ2-3, with 9 bases lining up with TRBD2. The CDR3 has 13 amino acids. CDR1 and CDR2 (germline): SQVTM, ANQGSEA. The ends lost 5 bases at V and 1 base at J; junction bases unmatched: 1. CDR3 in amino acids: CSVRTSGTDTQYF. The CDR3 nucleotides are TGCAGCGTTAGGACTAGCGGCACAGATACGCAGTATTTT.

This sequence joins TRBV5-4 and TRBJ1-5, with TRBD1 matching over 8 bases. The V and J ends lost 4 bases and 2 bases, in that order; junction bases with no gene match: 8. The germline gives CDR1 SGHNT, CDR2 YYREEE (reference sequence). CDR3 length: 16 residues. The CDR3 DNA sequence: TGTGCCAGCAGCCCTACACCGGGACAGGGCAATCAGCCCCAGCATTTT. It translates to CASSPTPGQGNQPQHF.

This rearrangement joins TRBV15 to TRBJ2-7, with 10 nucleotides matching TRBD2. This CDR3 has 17 amino acids. V lost 0 bases and J lost 1; bases outside the gene matches: 6. Germline values: CDR1 LNHNV, CDR2 YYDKDF (reference sequence). The CDR3 region is CATSRDGGLARSYEQYF. The CDR3 bases are TGTGCCACCAGCAGAGATGGGGGACTAGCGCGATCCTACGAGCAGTACTTC.